The rows below give T cell receptor beta chains drawn from one sample of a study of shared clonotypes between healthy human individuals. The protocol was immunoSEQ multiplex PCR, while the TCRdb copy is restricted to in-frame clones and leaves out a portion. The data hold approximately 2,300,000 clones, with under 95% observed a single time. Material: naive CD4+ T cells from PBMCs. Every receptor here comes from a man in his late teens or twenties in good health. Some clones in this sample may be carry-over from other donors' samples. CDR3s include the opening cysteine and the closing phenylalanine or tryptophan.

V	J	CDR3
TRBV7-2	TRBJ2-7	CASSLRRSSYEQYF
TRBV5-5	TRBJ2-7	CASSLAGGDHEQYF
TRBV7-8	TRBJ2-7	CASSLAEGSYEQYF
TRBV29-1	TRBJ2-4	CSVGQGADIQYF
TRBV7-7	TRBJ2-1	CASSPRSGSSYNEQFF
TRBV2	TRBJ1-5	CASSREDRVGQPQHF
TRBV7-9	TRBJ1-2	CASSLSNYGYTF
TRBV9	TRBJ2-7	CASSVGGGQNYEQYF
TRBV7-2	TRBJ2-7	CASSLAGAGLPYEQYF
TRBV5-4	TRBJ1-1	CASSWGGVVDPSDTEAFF
TRBV6-5	TRBJ1-1	CASRPGTGGALAFF
TRBV13	TRBJ2-7	CASSLGAASSYEQYF
TRBV9	TRBJ2-1	CASSPQGSSYNEQFF
TRBV7-2	TRBJ2-1	CASCRDSTYNEQFF
TRBV30	TRBJ1-2	CASRNGWVMGYGYTF
TRBV27	TRBJ2-1	CASRFDRVKVNEQFF
TRBV7-3	TRBJ2-7	CASSPQGVETEQYF
TRBV25-1	TRBJ1-4	CASRQGANEKLFF
TRBV5-1	TRBJ2-3	CASSLGEPTDTQYF
TRBV7-2	TRBJ2-2	CASGREVELFF
TRBV10-1	TRBJ2-1	CASSNEQFF
TRBV14	TRBJ2-1	CASSHRPSSYNEQFF
TRBV19	TRBJ2-5	CASSITWDSAETQYF
TRBV20-1	TRBJ2-7	CSVWSGEQYF
TRBV27	TRBJ1-2	CATGFKDSLYGYTF
TRBV19	TRBJ2-7	CASKVRVTSYEQYF
TRBV7-2	TRBJ2-7	CASSRSGRVDEQYF
TRBV7-6	TRBJ2-6	CASSLGVRLAGANVLTF
TRBV6-6	TRBJ1-3	CASTSLASYGNTIYF
TRBV7-9	TRBJ2-1	CASSSPGGLQFF
TRBV28	TRBJ2-7	CASSNPPGGGSYEQYF
TRBV5-4	TRBJ2-3	CASSPVTGGRTDTQYF
TRBV2	TRBJ1-5	CASRAGGDQPQHF
TRBV28	TRBJ2-3	CASSSSPLAGAGTDTQYF
TRBV30	TRBJ2-1	CAWMGQGALGEQFF
TRBV9	TRBJ2-3	CASSVESPDTQYF
TRBV30	TRBJ1-5	CAWSKGDSQSAQHF
TRBV7-9	TRBJ1-2	CASSPYGGGLEGYTF
TRBV6-5	TRBJ2-7	CASSYRLGQGAYEQYF
TRBV6-4	TRBJ2-2	CASSARQGVNTGELFF
TRBV5-1	TRBJ2-7	CASSWDPSDKQYF
TRBV5-1	TRBJ2-1	CASSSVPAQEGQFF
TRBV5-5	TRBJ1-2	CASSHSTGEAGYTF
TRBV19	TRBJ1-3	CASTYALRGNTIYF
TRBV10-3	TRBJ1-1	CAISAEQMNTEAFF